What follows describes a single T cell receptor beta chain. At the DNA level, this CDR3 is encoded by other sequences in the same sample as well. In the authors' workflow: A classifier for distant metastasis in papillary thyroid cancer was constructed using CDR3 differences observed across clinicopathological groups. TCRdb reanalyzed the PCR reads with MiXCR. The V and J calls follow TCRdb's processing rather than the paper's. The table lists about 7,600 clones, roughly 27% of them singletons. CDR3 length equals 13 residues. Looked up from germline, CDR1 is KGHSH and CDR2 is LQKENI. V was cut by 6 bases and J by 6 bases, with 13 bases left in between. The data are from a study of metastatic and nonmetastatic thyroid tumors. All patients were treatment-naive before thyroid surgery.

Sequencing used adjacent normal tissue. The chain combines TRBV18 with TRBJ2-3, with D tentatively TRBD1 (6 bases). The receptor was derived from a female donor with papillary thyroid cancer or a benign thyroid nodule (not recorded which). Some clones in this sample may be carry-over from other donors' samples. DNA for the CDR3: TGTGCCAGCTCGGACAGCAAGGGGGATACGCAGTATTTT. Translation gives CASSDSKGDTQYF.